The present T cell receptor (beta chain) was sequenced within a study of blood T cell repertoires in COVID-19. About the study: PBMCs, B-cell-depleted T cells, or T cells provided the cDNA or gDNA that made up the material.

TCRdb's copy holds only in-frame clones and misses some; the assay was immunoSEQ multiplex PCR. The repertoire consists of around 120,000 clones, with approximately 87% occurring once and the leading ten covering more than 25%. V lost 0 bases, J lost 3 bases, and 16 bases lay in between. Germline CDR1 is SGHKS and CDR2 is YYEKEE (reference sequence). The CDR3 extends over 17 amino acids. The sequence was obtained from a woman in her seventies with acute or convalescent COVID-19. The rearrangement uses TRBV5-5 and TRBJ1-5, with D unresolved. Sample: peripheral blood. The CDR3 spells CASSLGSGLMYNQPQHF. DNA for the CDR3: TGTGCCAGCAGCTTGGGGTCAGGCCTCATGTACAATCAGCCCCAGCATTTT.